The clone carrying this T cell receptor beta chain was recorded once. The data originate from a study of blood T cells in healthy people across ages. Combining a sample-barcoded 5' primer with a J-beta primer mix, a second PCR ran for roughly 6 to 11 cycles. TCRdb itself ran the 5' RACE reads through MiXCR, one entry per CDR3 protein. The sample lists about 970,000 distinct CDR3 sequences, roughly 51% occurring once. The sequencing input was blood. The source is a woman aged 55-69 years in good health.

The CDR3 reads CAISAGQADTQYF. Written as DNA, the CDR3 is TGTGCCATCAGTGCTGGACAGGCAGATACGCAGTATTTT. J is TRBJ2-3 and V is TRBV10-3; TRBD1 aligns across 7 bases. The CDR3 extends over 13 amino acids. The germline gives CDR1 ENHRY, CDR2 SYGVKD. With V trimmed by 4 bases and J by 4 bases, 2 bases remained unmatched.